The 24 T cell receptor beta chains below come from one sample, sequenced in a study of blood T cell repertoires in COVID-19. Generated by immunoSEQ multiplex PCR, the TCRdb table keeps only in-frame clones and is missing some. Among 20,000 to 25,000 clones listed, around 85% were seen once. Sequenced sample: peripheral blood. These receptors were obtained from a human donor with active COVID-19. The donor label of this sample is uncertain.

In DNA, the CDR3 is TGTGCCAGCAGTTACTCGAACAGCGGGCAGCCCCAGCATTTT. The encoded protein is CASSYSNSGQPQHF. The V call is TRBV6-2 or TRBV6-3, the J call TRBJ1-5; D call uncertain. The V end lost 0 bases, the J end lost 7 bases, and 10 bases lay between the germline ends. The V gene's germline CDR1 is MNHEY and CDR2 SVGEGT. The CDR3 extends over 14 amino acids.

This clone was recorded a few times. The J gene is TRBJ1-6, the V gene TRBV30, with a weak D call TRBD1 (6 bases). V was shortened by 7 bases and J by 0 bases, with 13 bases between the two germline ends. The CDR3 is 15 residues long. CDR1 and CDR2 from the germline V gene are GTSNPN and SVGIG (reference sequence). CDR3 in amino acids: CAYRVSSSYNSPLHF. The CDR3 coding sequence is TGTGCCTACAGGGTCTCGAGCTCCTATAATTCACCCCTCCACTTT. The whole variable domain, remainder taken from reference TRBV30 and TRBJ1-6, is SQTIHQWPATLVQPVGSPLSLECTVEGTSNPNLYWYRQAAGRGLQLLFYSVGIGQISSEVPQNLSASRPQDRQFILSSKKLLLSDSGFYLCAYRVSSSYNSPLHFGNGTRLTVT.

The rearrangement joins TRBV10-3 to TRBJ2-7; 14 bases are shared with TRBD2. The CDR3 is 16 residues long. Germline trimming cut 2 bases from V and 2 bases from J; bases unmatched to any gene: 2. CDR1 and CDR2 from the germline V gene are ENHRY and SYGVKD. CDR3 DNA sequence: TGTGCCATCAGTGAGGGACTAGCGGGAGGAACCTACGAGCAGTACTTC. Translating it yields CAISEGLAGGTYEQYF.

J is TRBJ2-1 and V is TRBV6-2 or TRBV6-3; TRBD2 matches 10 bases. CDR3 length equals 17 residues. Germline CDR1 and CDR2: MNHEY and SVGEGT. V dropped 6 bases and J dropped 8; count of bases not matched to a gene: 16. CDR3 loop: CASSQQTSSGRGDEQFF. The CDR3 region has the DNA TGTGCCAGCAGCCAACAAACCTCGAGCGGGAGGGGGGATGAGCAGTTCTTC.

The V and J genes are TRBV5-5 and TRBJ2-7; TRBD2 aligns across 8 bases. V trimming: 2 bases; J trimming: 4 bases; junction bases outside the gene matches: 8. From germline, CDR1 is SGHKS and CDR2 YYEKEE (reference sequence). This CDR3 has 15 amino acids. CDR3 DNA: TGTGCCAGCAGCTTTCGGTTTAGCGGGGCTTACGAGCAGTACTTC. As protein: CASSFRFSGAYEQYF. The whole variable domain, filled in from reference TRBV5-5 and TRBJ2-7, reads DAGVTQSPTHLIKTRGQQVTLRCSPISGHKSVSWYQQVLGQGPQFIFQYYEKEERGRGNFPDRFSARQFPNYSSELNVNALLLGDSALYLCASSFRFSGAYEQYFGPGTRLTVT.

The rearrangement uses TRBV2 and TRBJ2-7; D is possibly TRBD2 (6 bases). V was cut by 6 bases and J by 0 bases, with 15 bases left in between. Looked up from germline, CDR1 is SNHLY and CDR2 is FYNNEI. This CDR3 has 15 amino acids. CDR3 nucleotide sequence: TGTGCCAGCAGGCGCGGAGGACTAAGCTCCTACGAGCAGTACTTC. Its translation: CASRRGGLSSYEQYF.

A single count supports this clone. V gene TRBV11-2 combines with J gene TRBJ1-1; D unclear. Looked up from germline, CDR1 is SGHAT and CDR2 is FQNNGV. Between the trimmed V and J ends, which lost 1 base and 4 bases, there was a span of 10 bases. The CDR3 consists of 14 residues. The DNA for the CDR3 is TGTGCCAGCAGCTTAGGCCGGAGCGTCACTGAAGCTTTCTTT. Its translation is CASSLGRSVTEAFF.

The J gene is TRBJ2-1, the V gene TRBV29-1; maybe TRBD1 (5 bases). The CDR3 totals 14 residues. Germline V gene lookup returns CDR1 SQVTM and CDR2 ANQGSEA. V was pared by 5 bases and J by 6 bases, with 17 bases between. CDR3: CSVFTGGRANEQFF. The CDR3 bases are TGCAGCGTTTTCACAGGCGGCCGGGCCAATGAGCAGTTCTTC.

This rearrangement joins TRBV6-5 to TRBJ2-7, with a tentative D call TRBD2 (6 bases). From germline, CDR1 is MNHEY and CDR2 SVGAGI. The V gene lost 6 bases and the J gene lost 5 bases, with 14 bases spanning the gap. This CDR3 comprises 13 residues. CDR3 DNA: TGTGCCAGCAGCTCACTATCTAGCGACGAGCAGTACTTC. Translated, it gives CASSSLSSDEQYF.

V gene TRBV9 combines with J gene TRBJ2-1, with 8 nucleotides matching TRBD2. Germline loops: CDR1 SGDLS, CDR2 YYNGEE. This CDR3 is built from 13 residues. V lost 4 bases to trimming and J lost 6 bases; unmatched junction nucleotides: 3. This chain's CDR3 is CASSSGTSNEQFF. CDR3 bases: TGTGCCAGCAGCTCCGGGACTAGCAATGAGCAGTTCTTC.

V is TRBV7-9 and J is TRBJ2-7; perhaps TRBD1 as D (6 bases). Germline lookup yields CDR1 SEHNR and CDR2 FQNEAQ (reference sequence). CDR3 length equals 13 residues. V was trimmed by 2 bases and J by 7 bases, leaving 12 bases between them. CDR3 residues: CASSLPRGEEQYF. The CDR3 nucleotides are TGTGCCAGCAGCTTACCCAGGGGAGAGGAGCAGTACTTC.

Here the CDR3 DNA reads TGTGCCAGCAGCTTAGGCCACACCACAGATACGCAGTATTTT. It translates to CASSLGHTTDTQYF. The chain is built from TRBV7-2 and TRBJ2-3; D remains ambiguous. The V and J ends lost 1 base and 2 bases respectively, with 7 bases between them. The CDR3 extends over 14 amino acids. The germline gives CDR1 SGHTA, CDR2 FQGNSA.

This clone was seen a single time. The CDR3 sequence is CASRVRDLPRVAKNIQYF. In nucleotides, the CDR3 is TGCGCCAGCAGGGTTAGGGACTTACCCCGGGTAGCCAAAAACATTCAGTACTTC. This chain uses TRBV23-1 with TRBJ2-4; weak D call: TRBD2 (6 bases). TRBV23-1 belongs to the ORF category, with a function that is uncertain. V lost 6 bases and J 0 bases, leaving 21 bases between the germline ends. CDR3 length equals 18 residues.

This rearrangement joins TRBV27 to TRBJ1-5, with D unresolved. Trimming left V 8 bases short and J 5 bases short, with 13 bases between. Germline CDR1 MNHEY, CDR2 SMNVEV (reference sequence). The CDR3 is 13 amino acids. The CDR3 protein is CASRRRAHQPQHF. In DNA form, the CDR3 reads TGTGCCAGCCGTCGGAGGGCTCATCAGCCCCAGCATTTT.

V gene TRBV6-6 combines with J gene TRBJ2-2; D might be TRBD1 (6 bases). V dropped 6 bases and J dropped 8 bases, with 10 bases sitting between them. The CDR3 has 12 residues. From germline, CDR1 is MNHNY and CDR2 SVGAGI (reference sequence). CDR3 nucleotides: TGTGCCAGCAGCTCAGACAGGGGGGAGCTGTTTTTT. Translated, it gives CASSSDRGELFF.

This sequence joins TRBV7-8 and TRBJ1-5; 8 nucleotides match TRBD1. Trimming at V came to 2 bases and at J to 6 bases, leaving 6 bases not matched to a gene. Germline CDR1 and CDR2: SGHVS and FQNEAQ. The CDR3 runs to 15 residues. The CDR3 is CASSLRTGKAQPQHF. CDR3 DNA sequence: TGTGCCAGCAGCTTAAGGACAGGGAAAGCTCAGCCCCAGCATTTT.

The chain employs TRBV2 and TRBJ1-2, with D possibly TRBD1 on 5 matching bases. CDR3 size: 13 residues. The germline gives CDR1 SNHLY, CDR2 FYNNEI. Trimming stripped 4 bases from V and 7 bases from J, with 13 bases between. CDR3 residues: CASSGEQVGGYTF. The CDR3 region has the DNA TGTGCCAGCAGTGGGGAACAGGTCGGTGGCTACACCTTC.

The CDR3 bases are TGTGCCAGCAGCCCATCCCGGGACAGGGTAAGCGAGCAGTACTTC. The encoded protein is CASSPSRDRVSEQYF. The chain combines TRBV7-2 with TRBJ2-7; TRBD1 agrees at 9 bases. Trimming at V came to 5 bases and at J to 6 bases, leaving 11 bases not matched to a gene. The CDR3 has 15 amino acids. Per germline, CDR1 SGHTA and CDR2 FQGNSA.

The rearrangement joins TRBV10-3 to TRBJ2-7; no reliable D call. V lost 0 bases and J lost 3, with 6 bases in between. Germline values: CDR1 ENHRY, CDR2 SYGVKD. The CDR3 runs 13 residues. The CDR3 DNA sequence: TGTGCCATCAGTGAGTCACTTCTCTACGAGCAGTACTTC. This gives the protein CAISESLLYEQYF.

The J gene is TRBJ2-7, the V gene TRBV30; D is possibly TRBD2 (6 bases). Germline CDR1 and CDR2: GTSNPN and SVGIG (reference sequence). The CDR3 is made up of 14 amino acids. Deletions cut 3 bases from V and 0 bases from J, with 12 bases between. DNA of the CDR3: TGTGCCTGGAGGGTGGGGCGGGACTCCTACGAGCAGTACTTC. Translation gives CAWRVGRDSYEQYF.

This clone was observed once. The genes are TRBV2 and TRBJ1-5; D call uncertain. The length of the CDR3 is 14 residues. Germline V lookup: CDR1 SNHLY, CDR2 FYNNEI. V lost 1 base to trimming and J lost 4 bases, with 8 bases between them. CDR3 protein: CASSEGLLNQPQHF. The CDR3 coding sequence is TGTGCCAGCAGTGAAGGGCTCTTAAATCAGCCCCAGCATTTT.

Note on this clone: In the same sample, other DNA sequences code for this CDR3. V gene TRBV10-2 combines with J gene TRBJ1-5; tentative D call: TRBD1 (5 bases). V lost 0 bases to trimming and J lost 4 bases, with 7 bases between them. Germline lookup yields CDR1 WSHSY and CDR2 SAAADI. The CDR3 loop spans 14 amino acids. CDR3 nucleotides: TGCGCCAGCAGTGAGTCGGGGGGAAATCAGCCCCAGCATTTT. Translating it yields CASSESGGNQPQHF.

Only a few counts were recorded for this clone. The chain recombines TRBV10-3 with TRBJ2-7; perhaps TRBD1 as D (6 bases). With 11 bases removed from V and 5 bases from J, the gap between germline ends came to 25 bases. CDR1 is ENHRY and CDR2 is SYGVKD in the germline V gene. This CDR3 comprises 15 residues. The CDR3 sequence is CAPFPSYRDKNEQYF. CDR3 nucleotides: TGTGCCCCATTTCCGTCATACAGGGATAAGAACGAGCAGTACTTC.

The chain has TRBV10-3 and TRBJ2-7; D gene unclear. Germline values: CDR1 ENHRY, CDR2 SYGVKD. CDR3 length: 12 residues. Between the trimmed V and J ends, which lost 0 bases and 6 bases, there was a span of 6 bases. The CDR3, as DNA: TGTGCCATCAGTGAGTCGGCCTCCGAGCAGTACTTC. This codes for CAISESASEQYF.